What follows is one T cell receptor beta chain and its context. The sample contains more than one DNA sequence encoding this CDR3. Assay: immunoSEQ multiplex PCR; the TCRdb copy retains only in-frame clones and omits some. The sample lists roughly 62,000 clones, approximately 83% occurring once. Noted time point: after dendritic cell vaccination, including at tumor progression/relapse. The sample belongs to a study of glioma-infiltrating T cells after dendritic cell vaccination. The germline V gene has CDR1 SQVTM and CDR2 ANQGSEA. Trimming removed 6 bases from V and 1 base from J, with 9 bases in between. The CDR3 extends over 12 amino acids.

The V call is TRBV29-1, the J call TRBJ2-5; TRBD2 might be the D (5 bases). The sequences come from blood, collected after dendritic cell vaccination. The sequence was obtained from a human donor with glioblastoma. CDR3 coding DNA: TGCAGCGTGGGAGAACGCCAAGAGACCCAGTACTTC. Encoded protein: CSVGERQETQYF.